This T cell receptor (beta chain) was sequenced in a study of blood T cell repertoires in COVID-19. Germline V gene data show CDR1 as SQVTM and CDR2 as ANQGSEA. This CDR3 has 13 amino acids. V lost 0 bases to trimming and J lost 3 bases; unmatched junction nucleotides: 1. Sequenced by immunoSEQ multiplex PCR; TCRdb stores in-frame clones only, minus some. The data contain over 80,000 clones, 70% to 90% of them singletons. The sequence was obtained from a human donor in a cohort sampled during active COVID-19. This chain connects TRBV29-1 to TRBJ2-7; 8 bases align to TRBD1. Sequences were obtained from peripheral blood. The CDR3, as DNA: TGCAGCGTTGAAGACGGACAGGGCTACGAGCAGTACTTC. Amino acids: CSVEDGQGYEQYF.